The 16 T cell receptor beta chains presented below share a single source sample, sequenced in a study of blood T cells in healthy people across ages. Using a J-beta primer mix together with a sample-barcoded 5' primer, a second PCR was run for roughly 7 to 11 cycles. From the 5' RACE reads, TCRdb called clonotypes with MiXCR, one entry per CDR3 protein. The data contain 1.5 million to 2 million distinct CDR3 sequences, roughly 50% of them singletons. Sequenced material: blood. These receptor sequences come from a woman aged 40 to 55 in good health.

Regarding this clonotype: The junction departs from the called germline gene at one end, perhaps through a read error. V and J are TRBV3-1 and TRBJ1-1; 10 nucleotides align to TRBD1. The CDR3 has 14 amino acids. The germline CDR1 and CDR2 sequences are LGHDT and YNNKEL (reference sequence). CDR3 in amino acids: CASGQGDRGPEAFF. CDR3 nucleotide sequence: TGTGCCAGCGGCCAAGGGGACAGGGGCCCTGAAGCTTTCTTT.

CDR3 region: CASSPQTGGGETQYF. The CDR3 nucleotides read TGTGCCAGCAGCCCTCAGACAGGGGGCGGAGAGACCCAGTACTTC. The chain combines TRBV7-2 with TRBJ2-5; TRBD1 aligns across 10 bases. V lost 5 bases, J lost 4 bases, and 7 bases stayed unmatched. The V gene's germline CDR1 is SGHTA and CDR2 FQGNSA. The CDR3 spans 15 residues. Based on the CDR3 plus reference TRBV7-2 and TRBJ2-5, the full variable domain is GAGVSQSPSNKVTEKGKDVELRCDPISGHTALYWYRQSLGQGLEFLIYFQGNSAPDKSGLPSDRFSAERTGGSVSTLTIQRTQQEDSAVYLCASSPQTGGGETQYFGPGTRLLVL.

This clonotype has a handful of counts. The CDR3 nucleotides are TGTGCCAGCAGTTACGACAGGGACCTTCAGCAGTTCTTC. Its protein is CASSYDRDLQQFF. V usage is TRBV6-6 and J usage is TRBJ2-1, with TRBD1 matching 7 bases. The germline V gene has CDR1 MNHNY and CDR2 SVGAGI (reference sequence). The V segment lost 2 bases and the J segment 11 bases; nucleotides outside the gene matches: 6. The CDR3 has 13 residues.

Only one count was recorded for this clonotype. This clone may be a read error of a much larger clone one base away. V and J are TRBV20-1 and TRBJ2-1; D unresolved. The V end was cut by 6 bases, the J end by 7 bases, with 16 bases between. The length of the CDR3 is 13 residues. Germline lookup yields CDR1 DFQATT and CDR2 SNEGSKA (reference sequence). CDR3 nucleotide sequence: TGCAGTGCACCGGCTGGCTATAGGAATGAGCAGTTCTTC. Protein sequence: CSAPAGYRNEQFF.

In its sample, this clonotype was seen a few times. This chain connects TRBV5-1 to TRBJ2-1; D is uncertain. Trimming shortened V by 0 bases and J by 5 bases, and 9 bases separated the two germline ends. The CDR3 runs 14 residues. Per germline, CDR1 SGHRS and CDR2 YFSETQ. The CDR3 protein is CASSLGRQNNEQFF. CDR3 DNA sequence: TGCGCCAGCAGCTTGGGTCGGCAGAACAATGAGCAGTTCTTC.

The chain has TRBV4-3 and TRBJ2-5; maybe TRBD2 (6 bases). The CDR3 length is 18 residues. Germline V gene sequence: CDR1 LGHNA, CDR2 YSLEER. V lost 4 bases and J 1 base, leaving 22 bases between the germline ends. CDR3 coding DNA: TGCGCCAGCAGCCGAGAGGACCGCGGGGAAGGTTTCCAAGAGACCCAGTACTTC. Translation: CASSREDRGEGFQETQYF.

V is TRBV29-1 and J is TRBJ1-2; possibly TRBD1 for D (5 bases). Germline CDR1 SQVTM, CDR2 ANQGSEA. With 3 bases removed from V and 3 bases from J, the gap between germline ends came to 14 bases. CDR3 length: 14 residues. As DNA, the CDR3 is TGCAGCGTTGATTGGGGGGGTTTGGACTATGGCTACACCTTC. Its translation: CSVDWGGLDYGYTF.

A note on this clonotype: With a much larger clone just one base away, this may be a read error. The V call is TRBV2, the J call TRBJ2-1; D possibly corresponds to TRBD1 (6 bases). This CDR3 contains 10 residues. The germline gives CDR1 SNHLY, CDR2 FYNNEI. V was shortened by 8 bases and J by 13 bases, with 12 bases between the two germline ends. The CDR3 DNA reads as TGTGCCAGCGGGGGCGAGACCCAGTTCTTC. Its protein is CASGGETQFF.

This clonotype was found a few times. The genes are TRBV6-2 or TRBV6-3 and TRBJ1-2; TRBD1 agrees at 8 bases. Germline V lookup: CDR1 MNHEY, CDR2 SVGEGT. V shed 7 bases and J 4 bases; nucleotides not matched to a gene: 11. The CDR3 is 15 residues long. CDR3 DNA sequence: TGTGCCAGCACCCCATCCGGGACAGGAGTCTATGGCTACACCTTC. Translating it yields CASTPSGTGVYGYTF.

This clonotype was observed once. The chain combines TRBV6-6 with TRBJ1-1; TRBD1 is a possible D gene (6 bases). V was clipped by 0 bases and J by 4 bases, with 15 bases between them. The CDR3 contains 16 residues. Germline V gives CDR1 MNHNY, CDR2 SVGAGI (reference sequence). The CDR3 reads CASSYSPERGGTEAFF. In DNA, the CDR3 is TGTGCCAGCAGTTACTCACCCGAGCGAGGGGGCACTGAAGCTTTCTTT.

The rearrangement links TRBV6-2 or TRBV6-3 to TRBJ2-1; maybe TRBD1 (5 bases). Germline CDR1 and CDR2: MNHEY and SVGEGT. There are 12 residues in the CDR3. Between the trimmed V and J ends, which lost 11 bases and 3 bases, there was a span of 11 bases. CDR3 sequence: CAARQGYNEQFF. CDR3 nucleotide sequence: TGTGCCGCCCGGCAGGGCTACAATGAGCAGTTCTTC.

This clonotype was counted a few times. The CDR3 sequence: CASSLDTGRETQYF. The DNA for the CDR3 is TGTGCCAGCAGCTTAGACACCGGCAGGGAGACCCAGTACTTC. The chain recombines TRBV7-2 with TRBJ2-7; no firm D call. The DNA end is a closer match to TRBJ2-5, so the J assignment may be wrong. The length of the CDR3 is 14 residues. Germline lookup yields CDR1 SGHTA and CDR2 FQGNSA.

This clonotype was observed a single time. The DNA for the CDR3 is TGTGCCAGCAGTCAGAGGGGGGCTAGGGGGGCCAACGTCCTGACTTTC. Residues: CASSQRGARGANVLTF. The rearrangement uses TRBV27 and TRBJ2-6, with D perhaps being TRBD1 or TRBD2 (6 bases each). Trimming pared 5 bases from V and 4 bases from J, leaving 15 bases between. Germline CDR1 is MNHEY and CDR2 is SMNVEV (reference sequence). This CDR3 region has 16 residues.

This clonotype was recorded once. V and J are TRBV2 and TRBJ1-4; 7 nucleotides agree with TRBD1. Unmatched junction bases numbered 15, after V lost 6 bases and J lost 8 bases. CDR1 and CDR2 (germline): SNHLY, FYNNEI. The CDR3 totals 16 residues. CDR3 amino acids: CASSRVTGCAGEKLFF. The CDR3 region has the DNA TGTGCCAGCAGCAGGGTGACAGGGTGCGCAGGGGAAAAACTGTTTTTT. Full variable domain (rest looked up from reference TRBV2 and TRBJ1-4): EPEVTQTPSHQVTQMGQEVILRCVPISNHLYFYWYRQILGQKVEFLVSFYNNEISEKSEIFDDQFSVERPDGSNFTLKIRSTKLEDSAMYFCASSRVTGCAGEKLFFGSGTQLSVL.

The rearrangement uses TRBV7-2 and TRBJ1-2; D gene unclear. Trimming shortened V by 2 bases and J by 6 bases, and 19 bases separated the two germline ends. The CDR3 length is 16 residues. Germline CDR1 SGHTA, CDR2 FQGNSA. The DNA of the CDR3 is TGTGCCAGCAGCTTAACCGGCCTGAGCGGGCGCGATGGCTACACCTTC. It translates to CASSLTGLSGRDGYTF.

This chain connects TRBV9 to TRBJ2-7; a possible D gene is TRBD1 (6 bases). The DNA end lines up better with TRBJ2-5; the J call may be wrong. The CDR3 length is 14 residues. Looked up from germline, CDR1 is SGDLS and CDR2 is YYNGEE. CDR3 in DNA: TGTGCCAGCAGCGGAGCAGGGGATGGAGAGACCCAGTACTTC. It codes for CASSGAGDGETQYF.